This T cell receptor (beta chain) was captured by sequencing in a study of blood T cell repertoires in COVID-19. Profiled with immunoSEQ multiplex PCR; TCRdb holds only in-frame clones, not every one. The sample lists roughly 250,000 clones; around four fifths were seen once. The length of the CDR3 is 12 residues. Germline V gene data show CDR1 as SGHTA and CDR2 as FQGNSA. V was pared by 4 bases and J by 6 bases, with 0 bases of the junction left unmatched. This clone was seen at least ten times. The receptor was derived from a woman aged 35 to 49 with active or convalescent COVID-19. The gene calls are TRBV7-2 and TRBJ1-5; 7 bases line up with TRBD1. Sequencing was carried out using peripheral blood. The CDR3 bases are TGTGCCAGCAGCTCAGGGGGTCAGCCCCAGCATTTT. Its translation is CASSSGGQPQHF.